Listed below are T cell receptor beta chains from one sample, sequenced in a study of OX40 agonist ivuxolimab in advanced cancers. Measured with immunoSEQ multiplex PCR; TCRdb has only the in-frame clones, and not every one. This table has roughly 70,000 clones, about 81% appearing once. Sample: CD4+ or CD8+ T cells sorted from blood, taken in a trial of the OX40 agonist ivuxolimab. The receptor source for this set is an adult with an advanced solid tumor such as melanoma, head and neck, liver or kidney cancer. Both conserved end residues are part of each CDR3.

>TRBV18|TRBJ1-3
CASSPPEGARNTIYF
>TRBV2|TRBJ2-7
CASRKDRERAYEQYF
>TRBV27|TRBJ2-7
CASNASGRMGKQYF
>TRBV5-1|TRBJ1-5
CASSLVAGIGQPQHF
>TRBV18|TRBJ1-2
CASSPPTGGNYGYTF
>TRBV15|TRBJ2-7
CATSRARSYEQYF
>TRBV5-4|TRBJ1-1
CASSLATRLNTEAFF
>TRBV25-1|TRBJ2-2
CASSEYRGTGELFF
>TRBV7-6|TRBJ1-4
CASSTGQGELFF
>TRBV28|TRBJ1-2
CASSLQGRNYTF
>TRBV28|TRBJ2-7
CASQTTLDEQYF
>TRBV28|TRBJ1-2
CASSLQSGRRGFGYTF
>TRBV6-5|TRBJ1-2
CASSSFTGQWVGYTF
>TRBV2|TRBJ2-5
CASSDWETQYF
>TRBV12-2|TRBJ1-6
CASRLSQCGDSPLHF
>TRBV30|TRBJ2-2
CAWRSGSTINTGELFF
>TRBV30|TRBJ2-2
CAWAHRSRTGELFF
>TRBV28|TRBJ2-5
CASSPWGTGAETQYF
>TRBV7-8|TRBJ2-5
CASSLGRANGETQYF
>TRBV5-1|TRBJ2-5
CASSLYGGPGETQYF
>TRBV7-6|TRBJ2-3
CASSYGVQETDTQYF
>TRBV28|TRBJ2-5
CASSQAGPLRETQYF
>TRBV30|TRBJ2-3
CAWSGRDRAPDTQYF
>TRBV6-5|TRBJ2-7
CASSYEESAYEQYF
>TRBV6-1|TRBJ1-2
CASSEATGGGGYTF
>TRBV19|TRBJ1-6
CASSREGQRSPLHF
>TRBV7-9|TRBJ2-1
CASREASGPYNEQFF
>TRBV19|TRBJ2-1
CASSIRGGNEQFF
>TRBV7-2|TRBJ2-7
CASSLRGDSYEQYF
>TRBV18|TRBJ1-3
CASSYGQAGNTIYF
>TRBV7-2|TRBJ2-1
CASGYRGLKLGPNEQFF
>TRBV2|TRBJ1-3
CASRLPGQGGNTIYF
>TRBV14|TRBJ2-7
CASSRGAPTYEQYF
>TRBV19|TRBJ1-2
CASSPQGAGGGYGYTF
>TRBV28|TRBJ1-1
CASSSPGTGNTEAFF
>TRBV7-6|TRBJ2-5
CASSPDQETQYF
>TRBV5-1|TRBJ1-3
CASSPGARLGNTIYF
>TRBV7-9|TRBJ1-3
CASSLATAGSGNTIYF
>TRBV7-6|TRBJ2-7
CASSLASGGSYEQYF
>TRBV27|TRBJ1-6
CASSPVKRSSYNSPLHF
>TRBV9|TRBJ2-2
CASSVAVLGDTGELFF
>TRBV11-3|TRBJ2-3
CASSPWSGRSDTQYF
>TRBV28|TRBJ1-1
CASRLGRGSTEAFF
>TRBV6-5|TRBJ2-7
CASSYTRLSYEQYF
>TRBV29-1|TRBJ2-3
CSVAGTSGVSDTQYF
>TRBV7-9|TRBJ1-1
CASSLTGIVHGNTEAFF
>TRBV18|TRBJ2-5
CASSPGPASETQYF
>TRBV27|TRBJ2-7
CASSAGGEQYF
>TRBV18|TRBJ2-5
CASSSVTDQETQYF
>TRBV7-2|TRBJ1-1
CASSSDPRGEAFF
>TRBV6-5|TRBJ2-1
CASSYGQGSYNEQFF
>TRBV5-1|TRBJ2-2
CASSLQVTGVTGELFF
>TRBV10-3|TRBJ2-7
CAIGGGLAGEGQYF
>TRBV18|TRBJ2-5
CASSPGAETQYF
>TRBV7-9|TRBJ1-6
CASSLGPRQHSPLHF
>TRBV5-1|TRBJ2-7
CASIQGPSSYEQYF
>TRBV2|TRBJ2-5
CASSLGLAGQETQYF
>TRBV6-1|TRBJ2-3
CASSRDREADTQYF
>TRBV7-9|TRBJ2-3
CASSLSTSGSPHGTQYF
>TRBV6-5|TRBJ1-1
CASRGLSNTEAFF